The text below deals with one T cell receptor beta chain. Its cognate antigen has yet to be identified. Base qualities are missing; no much larger clone stands one base away. This sample was taken from a study of cytomegalovirus exposure and HLA in healthy donors (dated by TCRdb to the late 2010s). Regarding the complete study: An earlier analysis of several hundred of the donors reported 276 Gb of sequence data and 95 million to 140 million unique TCR beta sequences obtained from about 179 million T cells. An early release covering roughly 640 HLA-typed donors comprised approximately 290 gigabases of sequencing data and some 79 million unique TCR sequences. Among the approximately 400 genotyped donors, around 81% belonged to the genetic ancestry cluster associated with self-reported Caucasian donors. The study aimed to test whether cataloging public T cell receptors could reveal signatures of past pathogen exposure. The study used immunosequencing to profile the T cell repertoires of more than 650 subjects and linked those repertoires to cytomegalovirus serostatus. A separate validation cohort of roughly 110 different subjects was used in addition to the roughly 670-subject first cohort. High-throughput TCR immunosequencing, statistical association of individual TCRs with disease status, and machine learning were combined to predict cytomegalovirus infection status. In a later analysis, previously published TCR beta repertoires from 550 to 750 donors were re-analyzed and high-resolution HLA genotyping was added so that TCR occurrence patterns could be studied. In the later analysis, no new phenotypic data were used to find candidate immune exposures; instead, reliance was placed on TCR beta sequences and their occurrence across donors. An earlier analysis of approximately 500 of the donors applied high-throughput TCR beta sequencing to assess whether each TCR beta V gene segment acted as functional or pseudogenic. Donor age, sex, ethnicity and CMV serostatus were compiled together with the repertoire data. A later genetic analysis used genome-wide SNP genotypes for about 60% of the roughly 700 donors, treating that subset as a discovery cohort. Every repertoire in the discovery cohort had been generated on one and the same sequencing platform. Both class I and class II loci were covered by HLA typing, at four-digit resolution. The number of typed donors differed by locus: roughly 629-630 for A, B, C, DRB1 and DQB1; approximately 530 for DQA1; fewer than 610 for DPA1; and some 450 for DPB1. About five DR-DQ haplotypes were handled as single units for association and clustering, since linkage in the cohort was strong. Among around 400 genotyped donors of the cohort, an average of roughly 230,000 unique TCR beta nucleotide sequences was sequenced per donor, of which about 18% were non-productive.

The receptor library was made with the immunoSEQ multiplex PCR assay. For the multiplex PCR, a mixture combining 60 forward primers for TCR Vbeta segments and 13 reverse primers for TCR Jbeta segments was used. Amplification of the CDR3 region of rearranged TCR beta genes was performed with a multiplex PCR assay on genomic DNA. The Illumina HiSeq System was used to sequence the amplified TCR beta libraries as 87-base-pair reads. The authors' pipeline ran thus. In a later analysis, some 80 million unique TCR beta chains were counted across the 650 to 750 repertoires, and around 10 million of these chains were shared by at least two donors. Raw reads were error-corrected and collapsed into unique sequences by a nearest-neighbor algorithm in which closely related sequences were merged to remove PCR and sequencing errors. CDR3 sequences were aligned to IMGT reference sequences to assign V, D and J gene segments. For a sequence to be retained, a match of at least six nucleotides to both a V gene segment and a J gene segment was required. Rearrangements were called productive when the CDR3 lacked stop codons and stayed in frame with V and J; all others were non-productive. Following IMGT convention, CDR3 was defined as the stretch from the second conserved V-encoded cysteine to the conserved J-encoded phenylalanine. In an earlier analysis of around 540 of the donors, sequences lacking an unambiguous match to a single V gene segment were excluded. An earlier analysis of several hundred of the donors called V segments functional above 56.7% productive rearrangements and segregating when the between-donor standard deviation exceeded 5%. A statistical classification framework was developed to diagnose cytomegalovirus status using the catalog of TCR beta chain sequences. In a later analysis, TCR nucleotide sequences were compared against IMGT/GENE-DB human TR gene sequences so that V and J genes could be assigned. Using the TCRdist pipeline, a later analysis assigned CDR3 sequences along with most-parsimonious VDJ recombination scenarios. In a later analysis, each TCR beta chain was defined by its CDR3 amino acid sequence together with its V-gene family, and reads without a unique V-gene family were excluded. To address suspected cross-contamination and a sequencing artifact, a later analysis removed a few hundred highly shared, low-generation-probability nucleotide sequences. In a later analysis, a clonal expansion index was calculated for each public chain from normalized within-repertoire ranks of inferred template counts. In a later analysis, generation probabilities were computed with a VDJ recombination model fitted to out-of-frame rearrangements, and the resulting probabilities were checked against IGoR. Hypergeometric tests were used in a later analysis to score TCR-TCR, TCR-HLA and TCR-CMV co-occurrence, with a repertoire-size bias correction applied to the TCR pairs. A later analysis estimated false discovery rates by permuting HLA or CMV assignments 20 times. A later analysis grouped co-occurring TCRs with DBSCAN, adding TCRdist sequence similarity when clustering within HLA-allele-positive subsets. Co-occurrence clustering excluded repertoires with fewer than 30,000 or more than 120,000 public chains, plus five with anomalous nucleotide sharing. What TCRdb holds here is the immuneACCESS table cut down to in-frame rearrangements. Part of the clones is not present; checked against another copy, under half of the missing clones reflect an unresolved V gene, and the others are unexplained. V and J calls and clone size are as listed in that table; D and trimming were resolved from the DNA. This sample comprises approximately 110,000 clones, about four fifths of them detected only once. Around 4.9% of the sample is held by the ten biggest clonotypes.

The cohort was made up of 666 healthy bone marrow donors. At the time of sampling, all cohort members were nominally healthy, though unrecorded immune exposures were likely present. The donor was CMV seropositive and belonged to the group of more than 250 seropositive cohort members. Every donor gave a peripheral blood sample, and the peripheral blood mononuclear cells from that sample were used for TCR beta sequencing. Genomic DNA extraction from the blood cell samples was performed with the Qiagen DNeasy Blood Extraction Kit. What the study reported, not specific to this receptor: A later analysis found that most CMV-associated TCR beta chains appeared HLA-restricted, with HLA associations seemingly driven largely by CMV exposure. The only immune exposure information available for the cohort was CMV serostatus. It was suggested by the authors that the approach could potentially be generalized to other disease states and immunological phenotypes. At a false discovery rate of 0.05, a later analysis linked 15,000 to 20,000 TCR beta sequences to specific HLA alleles. Cytomegalovirus status was reported to be diagnosed by the classifier with high specificity and sensitivity in both the original and validation cohorts. A further reported finding was that TCR beta sequences accurately predicted the HLA-A and HLA-B alleles for most subjects in the first cohort. Compared with the roughly 710-donor mean, donors in an Asian-associated ancestry cluster had fewer N-insertions in productive TCRs, according to a later genetic analysis. In vitro tests confirmed that a few of the cytomegalovirus-associated TCR beta chains recognize cytomegalovirus antigens. A cluster of highly shared sequence variants was judged likely to be a technical artifact of the sequencing pipeline. The cohort was sequenced for TCR beta chains only, and without alpha or paired-chain data the features that could be detected were limited. Linkage disequilibrium might explain the correlated functional status among segregating V segments, but an unknown experimental factor could not be excluded. Because counts were too low, about 17 rarely observed V segments, including chromosome 9 orphons, were excluded from the earlier analysis of a few hundred of the donors. According to a later analysis, parvovirus B19, influenza, CMV and Epstein-Barr virus appeared linked to several top co-occurrence clusters. Assigning TCR associations to individual alleles was difficult when HLA alleles, especially DR and DQ, strongly co-occurred. In a later analysis, HLA-associated TCR beta chains were found to be more clonally expanded and to have lower generation probabilities than equally common non-associated chains. In an earlier analysis of 587 of the donors, most TCR beta V segments appeared in productive rearrangements about 90% or about 30% of the time, broadly matching IMGT annotations. Roughly uniform sequencing depth across donors was assumed in presence/absence analyses, although this assumption may not hold. A later analysis found that TCR association rates varied across HLA loci, with DRB1 alleles showing the most associated TCRs and HLA-C alleles the fewest. Because HLA typing was unavailable for some donors at each locus, only the typed subset was used in association tests. An association between a missense DCLRE1C variant and V-gene and J-gene trimming of TCR beta chains was found in a later genetic analysis and replicated in an independent cohort. Across donors, most TCR sequences were observed very rarely, whereas some public TCRs were present in many individuals. In the study, approximately 160 TCR beta chains were listed as associated with cytomegalovirus.

The sequence was obtained from a young man in good health and CMV-seropositive. The specimen sequenced was PBMCs.

In nucleotide form, the sequence is TGTGCCAGTAGTATCCACAGGGGAAACACTGAAGCTTTCTTT. It specifies CASSIHRGNTEAFF. The rearrangement joined TRBV19 to TRBJ1-1; 7 central nucleotides agree with TRBD1. From a lookup of the germline V gene (reference sequence), CDR1 and CDR2 are LNHDA and SQIVND. The germline V and J ends show losses of 3 bases and 2 bases respectively, and no gene match explains 3 bases of the junction. The CDR3 sequence holds 14 residues, the cysteine and phenylalanine included. Only the CDR3 part of the read is kept: 42 bases, read in frame from the first base.